This entry lists 16 T cell receptor beta chains sequenced from one sample in a study of blood T cell repertoires in COVID-19 (dated by TCRdb to the early 2020s). Library generation was performed with the immunoSEQ multiplex PCR assay. In TCRdb, the immuneACCESS table is reduced to in-frame sequences with V and J assigned. These tables do not hold every clone; where another copy was compared, an unresolved V gene accounts for under half, and the others remain unexplained. The sample table lists 150,000 to 200,000 clones, approximately 90% of them with a count of one. The ten largest clones take up approximately 23% of the sample. The sample taken for sequencing was PBMCs or T cells enriched from blood (not recorded which). These receptors all come from a woman aged 40 to 50 in a cohort exposed to, infected with or recovered from COVID-19 (not recorded which).

The genes are TRBV5-1 and TRBJ2-3; 8 bases are shared with TRBD2. CDR1 is SGHRS, CDR2 YFSETQ, per germline. V shed 0 bases, J shed 0 bases, and the junction held 9 bases outside the gene matches. This CDR3 is built from 18 residues. CDR3: CASSLAISGGTSTDTQYF. CDR3 sequence (DNA): TGCGCCAGCAGCTTGGCCATCAGCGGGGGAACGAGCACAGATACGCAGTATTTT.

V gene TRBV7-2 combines with J gene TRBJ2-7; 9 nucleotides line up with TRBD2. This CDR3 spans 15 amino acids. Germline loops: CDR1 SGHTA, CDR2 FQGNSA. V lost 5 bases, J lost 4 bases, and 9 bases stayed unmatched. CDR3 nucleotides: TGTGCCAGCAGCATCTCCGGGACTAGCCCGTACGAGCAGTACTTC. This translates into CASSISGTSPYEQYF.

The V and J genes are TRBV25-1 and TRBJ1-1; no reliable D call. The germline V and J ends were trimmed by 4 bases and 0 bases, with 6 bases remaining between them. CDR3 length equals 13 residues. Germline V gene sequence: CDR1 MGHDK, CDR2 SYGVNS. CDR3 DNA sequence: TGTGCCAGCAGTGTGCAGTTGAACACTGAAGCTTTCTTT. Protein sequence: CASSVQLNTEAFF.

This chain connects TRBV4-1 to TRBJ2-1, with TRBD2 matching 10 bases. The germline gives CDR1 MGHRA, CDR2 YSYEKL. The V segment lost 3 bases and the J segment 12 bases; nucleotides outside the gene matches: 8. This CDR3 is built from 14 residues. The CDR3 loop is CASSQSGGAGLQFF. The DNA of the CDR3 is TGCGCCAGCAGCCAGAGCGGGGGGGCTGGTTTGCAGTTCTTC.

The V call is TRBV27, the J call TRBJ2-7, with no clear D. The V gene lost 3 bases and the J gene lost 0 bases, with 12 bases spanning the gap. CDR1 MNHEY and CDR2 SMNVEV come from the germline V gene (reference sequence). This CDR3 contains 15 residues. As DNA, the CDR3 is TGTGCCAGCAGTTTGTCCCTCTCCCTCTCCTACGAGCAGTACTTC. As protein: CASSLSLSLSYEQYF.

This chain connects TRBV7-2 to TRBJ2-3; tentatively, D is TRBD2 (5 bases). V lost 5 bases, J lost 0 bases, and 12 bases lay in between. This CDR3 contains 15 residues. Germline CDR1 and CDR2: SGHTA and FQGNSA. As DNA, the CDR3 is TGTGCCAGCAGCCCTCGGCTAGCTAGCACAGATACGCAGTATTTT. As protein: CASSPRLASTDTQYF. Full variable domain (remainder filled in from reference TRBV7-2 and TRBJ2-3): GAGVSQSPSNKVTEKGKDVELRCDPISGHTALYWYRQSLGQGLEFLIYFQGNSAPDKSGLPSDRFSAERTGGSVSTLTIQRTQQEDSAVYLCASSPRLASTDTQYFGPGTRLTVL.

This sequence joins TRBV6-1 and TRBJ1-1, with 7 bases identical to TRBD1. Germline loops: CDR1 MNHNS, CDR2 SASEGT. The CDR3 covers 13 residues. The ends lost 5 bases at V and 3 bases at J; junction bases unmatched: 3. In DNA form, the CDR3 reads TGTGCCAGCAGTACAGGGGCCTACACTGAAGCTTTCTTT. Residues: CASSTGAYTEAFF.

The genes are TRBV7-6 and TRBJ2-3; D may be TRBD2 (5 bases). Trimming took 4 bases from V and 2 from J, leaving 13 bases between them. CDR1 is SGHVS and CDR2 is FNYEAQ in the germline V gene. The CDR3 runs 15 residues. CDR3 region: CASSSRAVPTDTQYF. The CDR3 coding sequence is TGTGCCAGCAGCTCGCGAGCGGTCCCCACAGATACGCAGTATTTT.

The CDR3: CASRTHDRFSYNSPLHF. The CDR3 DNA follows: TGTGCCAGCAGAACCCACGACAGGTTTTCCTATAATTCACCCCTCCACTTT. The J gene is TRBJ1-6, the V gene TRBV28; D possibly corresponds to TRBD1 (6 bases). The CDR3 runs 17 residues. Trimming took off 6 bases at V and 1 base at J, with 16 bases between the two ends. Germline V CDR1 and CDR2: MDHEN, SYDVKM.

The gene calls are TRBV6-2 or TRBV6-3 and TRBJ2-7; TRBD1 matches 10 bases. From germline, CDR1 is MNHEY and CDR2 SVGEGT. This CDR3 region has 13 residues. J lost 5 bases, V lost 2 bases, and 0 bases had no gene match. The chain's CDR3 is CASSYGTGDEQYF. Written as DNA, the CDR3 is TGTGCCAGCAGTTACGGGACAGGGGACGAGCAGTACTTC.

The V and J genes are TRBV6-4 and TRBJ2-5, with 10 bases that match TRBD2. Per the germline V gene, CDR1 is MRHNA and CDR2 is SNTAGT. The junction had 15 bases not matched to a gene; V was cut back by 9 bases and J by 5 bases. The CDR3 is made up of 16 amino acids. CDR3 amino acids: CARPGTSDPGGETQYF. For the CDR3, the DNA is TGTGCCAGGCCGGGGACTAGCGACCCGGGGGGGGAGACCCAGTACTTC.

Notes on this clone: At the DNA level, this CDR3 is encoded by other sequences in the same sample as well. The gene calls are TRBV28 and TRBJ1-5; 7 nucleotides align to TRBD1. From germline, CDR1 is MDHEN and CDR2 SYDVKM. CDR3 length: 15 amino acids. Trimming at V came to 3 bases and at J to 5 bases, leaving 7 bases not matched to a gene. The DNA of the CDR3 is TGTGCCAGCAGTTTGCCTACAGGGGAAGATCAGCCCCAGCATTTT. Its translation: CASSLPTGEDQPQHF. Together with reference TRBV28 and TRBJ1-5, the CDR3 gives the full variable domain: DVKVTQSSRYLVKRTGEKVFLECVQDMDHENMFWYRQDPGLGLRLIYFSYDVKMKEKGDIPEGYSVSREKKERFSLILESASTNQTSMYLCASSLPTGEDQPQHFGDGTRLSIL.

This clone appeared a few times. Other DNA sequences from this sample encode an identical CDR3 as well. The genes are TRBV15 and TRBJ1-5; D remains unclear. V lost 1 base, J lost 3 bases, and 7 bases lay in between. The CDR3 loop spans 14 amino acids. The germline V gene encodes CDR1 LNHNV and CDR2 YYDKDF (reference sequence). The CDR3 DNA reads as TGTGCCACCAGCAGAGCGGGGTACAATCAGCCCCAGCATTTT. It translates to CATSRAGYNQPQHF. The full variable domain, rest sourced from reference TRBV15 and TRBJ1-5, is DAMVIQNPRYQVTQFGKPVTLSCSQTLNHNVMYWYQQKSSQAPKLLFHYYDKDFNNEADTPDNFQSRRPNTSFCFLDIRSPGLGDTAMYLCATSRAGYNQPQHFGDGTRLSIL.

The J gene is TRBJ2-3, the V gene TRBV9; TRBD2 matches 10 bases. The length of the CDR3 is 16 residues. The germline gives CDR1 SGDLS, CDR2 YYNGEE. J gave up 2 bases and V 0 bases, and 3 bases lay outside the gene matches. CDR3 coding DNA: TGTGCCAGCAGCGTAGCTAGCGGGAGTCCCACAGATACGCAGTATTTT. Amino acid sequence: CASSVASGSPTDTQYF. Variable domain in full (rest from reference TRBV9 and TRBJ2-3): DSGVTQTPKHLITATGQRVTLRCSPRSGDLSVYWYQQSLDQGLQFLIQYYNGEERAKGNILERFSAQQFPDLHSELNLSSLELGDSALYFCASSVASGSPTDTQYFGPGTRLTVL.

The chain is built from TRBV14 and TRBJ1-1; the match to TRBD1 covers 8 bases. The CDR3 sequence is 12 residues long. Germline V CDR1 and CDR2: SGHDN, FVKESK. V was clipped by 3 bases and J by 6 bases; unmatched bases: 0. The DNA of the CDR3 is TGTGCCAGCAGCCACAGGGGGCCTGAAGCTTTCTTT. Translating it yields CASSHRGPEAFF.

The gene calls are TRBV4-3 and TRBJ2-3, with 10 nucleotides matching TRBD1. Germline trimming cut 1 base from V and 3 bases from J; bases unmatched to any gene: 7. The length of the CDR3 is 17 residues. Looked up from germline, CDR1 is LGHNA and CDR2 is YSLEER. The CDR3, as DNA: TGCGCCAGCAGCCAAGTCCTTCGGGACAGGGGAACAGATACGCAGTATTTT. It translates to CASSQVLRDRGTDTQYF.